This passage covers 18 T cell receptor beta chains from one sample sequenced in a study of blood T cell repertoires in COVID-19. Clones were sequenced by immunoSEQ multiplex PCR, and TCRdb holds only the in-frame ones, with some missing. This table holds 360,000 or so clones, roughly 86% found once. Specimen: PBMCs or T cells enriched from blood (not recorded which). Every receptor here comes from a woman in her 30s who had been exposed to COVID-19.

The chain uses TRBV7-3 and TRBJ1-1; maybe TRBD1 (5 bases). This CDR3 comprises 16 residues. Trimming pared 1 base from V and 1 base from J, leaving 13 bases between. Germline V gives CDR1 SGHTA, CDR2 FQGTGA. The CDR3 spells CASSLNAGKGNTEAFF. The CDR3 DNA reads TGTGCCAGCAGCTTAAACGCAGGGAAGGGGAACACTGAAGCTTTCTTT.

The rearrangement uses TRBV4-1 and TRBJ2-1, with 10 bases matching TRBD2. This CDR3 comprises 19 residues. The V gene's germline CDR1 is MGHRA and CDR2 YSYEKL. With 0 bases clipped from V and 1 base from J, the junction kept 9 bases outside the gene matches. For the CDR3, the DNA is TGCGCCAGCAGCCAAGATCCAGGACTAGCGGACCCTTCCTACAATGAGCAGTTCTTC. It is translated as CASSQDPGLADPSYNEQFF.

The chain links TRBV6-2 or TRBV6-3 to TRBJ1-2; 8 bases align to TRBD1. Germline values: CDR1 MNHEY, CDR2 SVGEGT. CDR3 length equals 14 residues. Unmatched junction bases numbered 10, after V lost 5 bases and J lost 8 bases. The CDR3 nucleotides are TGTGCCAGCAGTCAAGTACCAGGGGGCGACGGCTACACCTTC. As protein: CASSQVPGGDGYTF.

Points on this clone: This CDR3 is also generated by other DNA sequences in the sample. The chain couples TRBV9 to TRBJ2-7, with a tentative D call TRBD1 (5 bases). From germline, CDR1 is SGDLS and CDR2 YYNGEE. This CDR3 is built from 12 residues. The V and J ends lost 4 bases and 3 bases respectively, with 8 bases between them. The CDR3 here is CASSPTGYEQYF. CDR3 in DNA: TGTGCCAGCAGCCCCACAGGCTACGAGCAGTACTTC.

This chain uses TRBV28 with TRBJ1-2; TRBD1 matches 7 bases. V lost 10 bases, J lost 5 bases, and 10 bases stayed unmatched. Looked up from germline, CDR1 is MDHEN and CDR2 is SYDVKM. This CDR3 has 13 amino acids. The CDR3 spells CAITQGNPYGYTF. CDR3 coding DNA: TGTGCCATTACACAGGGGAATCCTTATGGCTACACCTTC.

The chain carries TRBV7-2 and TRBJ1-1; D unclear. Trimming took 5 bases from V and 8 from J, leaving 18 bases between them. The CDR3 sequence is 14 residues long. The germline gives CDR1 SGHTA, CDR2 FQGNSA. Here the CDR3 DNA reads TGTGCCAGCAGCCGGAGGACCTTAGGGCAAGAAGCTTTCTTT. It translates to CASSRRTLGQEAFF. The whole variable domain, filled in from reference TRBV7-2 and TRBJ1-1, reads GAGVSQSPSNKVTEKGKDVELRCDPISGHTALYWYRQSLGQGLEFLIYFQGNSAPDKSGLPSDRFSAERTGGSVSTLTIQRTQQEDSAVYLCASSRRTLGQEAFFGQGTRLTVV.

V is TRBV19 and J is TRBJ2-5; TRBD2 aligns across 11 bases. Per germline, CDR1 LNHDA and CDR2 SQIVND (reference sequence). V was clipped by 5 bases and J by 5 bases; unmatched bases: 7. The CDR3 runs 15 residues. CDR3 region: CASSALAGGDETQYF. CDR3 bases: TGTGCCAGTAGTGCGCTAGCGGGAGGTGACGAGACCCAGTACTTC. Variable domain in full (rest from reference TRBV19 and TRBJ2-5): DGGITQSPKYLFRKEGQNVTLSCEQNLNHDAMYWYRQDPGQGLRLIYYSQIVNDFQKGDIAEGYSVSREKKESFPLTVTSAQKNPTAFYLCASSALAGGDETQYFGPGTRLLVL.

This chain links TRBV5-1 with TRBJ2-1; D is unclear. CDR1 SGHRS and CDR2 YFSETQ come from the germline V gene. The CDR3 length is 14 residues. With 3 bases removed from V and 5 bases from J, the gap between germline ends came to 12 bases. The CDR3 nucleotides read TGCGCCAGCAGCTCCGGCGCGCGGCACAATGAGCAGTTCTTC. Translated: CASSSGARHNEQFF.

This chain connects TRBV7-8 to TRBJ2-5; 9 bases map to TRBD2. Per the germline V gene, CDR1 is SGHVS and CDR2 is FQNEAQ. Unmatched junction bases numbered 11, after V lost 5 bases and J lost 4 bases. The CDR3 spans 16 residues. CDR3 protein: CASSPREVAGVETQYF. Here the CDR3 DNA reads TGTGCCAGCAGCCCCCGGGAGGTAGCGGGAGTAGAGACCCAGTACTTC.

The chain is built from TRBV7-9 and TRBJ2-7; 9 nucleotides agree with TRBD2. This CDR3 contains 14 residues. The trim removed 3 bases at V and 6 bases at J, leaving 6 bases unmatched. CDR1 is SEHNR and CDR2 is FQNEAQ in the germline V gene (reference sequence). CDR3 DNA sequence: TGTGCCAGCAGCTTGGCAAGGACTAGCGTCGAGCAGTACTTC. It is translated as CASSLARTSVEQYF.

V is TRBV3-1 (or the pseudogene TRBV3-2) and J is TRBJ2-3, with D perhaps matching TRBD2 (7 bases). Germline CDR1 LGHDT, CDR2 YNNKEL (reference sequence). The CDR3 extends over 17 amino acids. Trimming cost V 1 base and J 2 bases, with 16 bases left between them. Here the CDR3 DNA reads TGTGCCAGCAGCCAAGGTGCCTTGGCGGGGGCCACAGATACGCAGTATTTT. Translation: CASSQGALAGATDTQYF.

This clone was observed once. This chain links TRBV13 with TRBJ1-1, with D possibly TRBD1 on 5 matching bases. Trimming removed 2 bases at V and 8 bases at J, with 9 bases between. The CDR3 loop spans 12 amino acids. Per the germline V gene, CDR1 is PRHDT and CDR2 is FYEKMQ (reference sequence). CDR3 protein: CASSLPRTEAFF. CDR3 nucleotide sequence: TGTGCCAGCAGCTTACCCCGGACAGAAGCTTTCTTT.

V gene TRBV6-2 or TRBV6-3 combines with J gene TRBJ2-1, with TRBD2 matching over 9 bases. The germline V gene has CDR1 MNHEY and CDR2 SVGEGT. The CDR3 runs 15 residues. The V gene end was trimmed by 4 bases and the J gene end by 4 bases; junction bases not matched to a gene: 5. The DNA of the CDR3 is TGTGCCAGCAGTTCCGGGACTAGCCTATACAATGAGCAGTTCTTC. This codes for CASSSGTSLYNEQFF.

The chain links TRBV5-1 to TRBJ2-3; TRBD2 is a possible D gene (6 bases). V was trimmed by 4 bases and J by 2 bases, leaving 11 bases between them. Germline loops: CDR1 SGHRS, CDR2 YFSETQ. The CDR3 has 14 residues. The CDR3 loop is CASSPRDSTDTQYF. The DNA for the CDR3 is TGCGCCAGCAGCCCAAGGGACTCCACAGATACGCAGTATTTT. The variable domain in full, completed from reference TRBV5-1 and TRBJ2-3, reads KAGVTQTPRYLIKTRGQQVTLSCSPISGHRSVSWYQQTPGQGLQFLFEYFSETQRNKGNFPGRFSGRQFSNSRSEMNVSTLELGDSALYLCASSPRDSTDTQYFGPGTRLTVL.

This chain joins TRBV10-3 and TRBJ2-1, with TRBD1 matching over 10 bases. Germline trimming cut 5 bases from V and 10 bases from J; bases unmatched to any gene: 11. The CDR3 runs to 15 residues. Germline-derived CDR1 and CDR2 are ENHRY and SYGVKD. In DNA, the CDR3 is TGTGCCATCAGTCCACAGGACAGGGGGTCGAGGGAGCAGTTCTTC. Its protein is CAISPQDRGSREQFF.

The V call is TRBV28, the J call TRBJ1-1, with 12 bases fitting TRBD1. This CDR3 spans 14 amino acids. Germline CDR1 reads MDHEN; CDR2 reads SYDVKM. The ends lost 2 bases at V and 8 bases at J; junction bases unmatched: 3. Here the CDR3 reads CASSLTGTGGEAFF. The DNA for the CDR3 is TGTGCCAGCAGTTTAACCGGGACAGGGGGCGAAGCTTTCTTT.

This clone has only a few counts. The CDR3 here is CASSSKGLSSGDIREQYF. CDR3 in DNA: TGTGCCAGCAGCTCGAAGGGGCTGTCTAGCGGGGACATCAGGGAGCAGTACTTC. V usage is TRBV11-2 and J usage is TRBJ2-7, with TRBD2 identical over 9 bases. This CDR3 region has 18 residues. The V segment lost 4 bases and the J segment 7 bases; nucleotides outside the gene matches: 20. Germline V gives CDR1 SGHAT, CDR2 FQNNGV.

The chain uses TRBV5-1 and TRBJ1-2, with 7 bases lining up with TRBD1. Trimming cost V 1 base and J 6 bases; bases outside gene matches: 6. CDR1 SGHRS and CDR2 YFSETQ come from the germline V gene. The CDR3 is 14 residues long. The CDR3 spells CASSLLLQGHGYTF. CDR3 in DNA: TGCGCCAGCAGCTTGCTTTTACAGGGGCATGGCTACACCTTC.